This T cell receptor beta chain was sequenced for a study of control samples from healthy donors and cancer patients. After removal of 6 bases from V and 7 bases from J, the junction contained 9 bases not matched to a gene. Germline values: CDR1 ENHRY, CDR2 SYGVKD. CDR3 size: 15 residues. Libraries were prepared by immunoSEQ multiplex PCR; TCRdb keeps only in-frame clonotypes and omits some of them. The table shows tens of thousands of clones, with 91% occurring only once. The rearrangement uses TRBV10-3 and TRBJ2-2; 9 bases match TRBD2. This receptor was obtained from a man between 50 and 59 years old in good health. Sequencing was done on a sample of blood. CDR3 residues: CAIRVLAGDHGELFF. The CDR3 nucleotides are TGTGCCATCAGGGTGTTAGCGGGGGATCACGGGGAGCTGTTTTTT.